Shown below are 27 T cell receptor beta chains from a single sample sequenced in a study of T cells in Graves' hyperthyroidism and ophthalmopathy. From RNA transcripts, TCR beta CDR3 regions were amplified. Using the HTBI primer set, a first-round RT-PCR was run on the TCR CDR3. TCRdb reprocessed the multiplex PCR reads with MiXCR, giving one entry per CDR3 protein. The sample shows roughly 200,000 distinct CDR3 sequences, 15% to 20% of them seen only once. Sequencing input: blood. The source of these receptors is a man in his forties with Graves' hyperthyroidism.

This clonotype was detected ten times or more. The chain combines TRBV7-9 with TRBJ1-1, with D possibly matching TRBD1 (5 bases). Trimming shortened V by 6 bases and J by 8 bases, and 13 bases separated the two germline ends. The CDR3 sequence is 12 residues long. Germline CDR1 is SEHNR and CDR2 is FQNEAQ (reference sequence). The DNA of the CDR3 is TGTGCCAGCAGGAACCGGGGCTACGAAGCTTTCTTT. Residues: CASRNRGYEAFF.

The table lists this clonotype with a few counts. The rearrangement links TRBV18 to TRBJ1-3; no clear D gene. Per germline, CDR1 KGHSH and CDR2 LQKENI. The CDR3 is 16 amino acids. V shed 0 bases and J shed 0 bases, with 9 bases lying between them. DNA for the CDR3: TGTGCCAGCTCACCACCGTGGCAATTCTCTGGAAACACCATATATTTT. Protein sequence: CASSPPWQFSGNTIYF.

This clonotype has a count of ten or more. CDR3 sequence reads: CASSLLGAGNTEAFF. CDR3 DNA sequence: TGTGCCAGCAGTTTATTAGGCGCGGGGAACACTGAAGCTTTCTTT. The chain carries TRBV27 and TRBJ1-1; D gene uncertain. The CDR3 runs to 15 residues. Germline V gives CDR1 MNHEY, CDR2 SMNVEV (reference sequence). V lost 1 base and J lost 1, with 10 bases in between.

Of note for this clonotype: Since a much larger clone is just one base distant, this may be a read error. This sequence joins TRBV7-2 and TRBJ1-1, with D possibly TRBD1 on 5 matching bases. The CDR3 is 16 residues long. Germline-derived CDR1 and CDR2 are SGHTA and FQGNSA. The CDR3 bases are TGTGCAGAAACAACCGGGACTCCCCTTGGGCACACTGAAGCTTTCTTT. Translating it yields CAETTGTPLGHTEAFF.

This clonotype was counted at least ten times. The J gene is TRBJ2-7, the V gene TRBV20-1, with D uncertain. In germline, CDR1 is DFQATT, CDR2 SNEGSKA (reference sequence). The V end was cut by 6 bases, the J end by 2 bases, with 11 bases between. This CDR3 has 12 amino acids. The CDR3 protein is CSALDGAYEQYF. CDR3 nucleotide sequence: TGCAGTGCCCTGGACGGAGCCTACGAGCAGTACTTC.

This clonotype was recorded at least ten times. The V gene is TRBV7-8, the J gene TRBJ2-7, with D perhaps TRBD1 (5 bases). This CDR3 is built from 19 residues. The V gene's germline CDR1 is SGHVS and CDR2 FQNEAQ. V lost 5 bases and J 2 bases, leaving 28 bases between the germline ends. The CDR3 is CASSPKVGSKFMDTYEQYF. The CDR3 DNA reads as TGTGCCAGCAGCCCCAAGGTGGGTTCCAAGTTTATGGACACCTACGAGCAGTACTTC.

Comment on this clonotype: A much larger clonotype is one base distant, so this may be a read error. The chain links TRBV29-1 to TRBJ1-1; D is unresolved. V was pared by 2 bases and J by 10 bases, with 14 bases between. CDR3 length: 12 amino acids. CDR1 is SQVTM, CDR2 ANQGSEA, per germline. The CDR3 loop is CSVETGSTRAFF. CDR3 nucleotide sequence: TGCAGCGTTGAAACGGGCAGCACGAGAGCTTTCTTT.

Of note for this clonotype: Since a much larger clone is just one base distant, this may be a read error. The chain recombines TRBV28 with TRBJ2-5, with D perhaps TRBD1 (6 bases). The CDR3 length is 13 residues. Germline CDR1 is MDHEN and CDR2 is SYDVKM. The CDR3 here is CASSGTHQETQHF. CDR3 in DNA: TGTGCCAGCAGTGGGACACACCAAGAGACCCAGCACTTC.

This clonotype was seen many times. This chain joins TRBV28 and TRBJ2-4, with D possibly being TRBD2 (7 bases). Trimming pared 5 bases from V and 0 bases from J, leaving 23 bases between. Germline values: CDR1 MDHEN, CDR2 SYDVKM. The CDR3 sequence is 19 residues long. CDR3 in DNA: TGTGCCAGCAGTACGAGATGGGGGGGCAGGGCCGTAGCCAAAAACATTCAGTACTTC. As protein: CASSTRWGGRAVAKNIQYF.

This clonotype was seen repeatedly, ten times or more. The chain combines TRBV7-9 with TRBJ2-3; D unresolved. The V end lost 5 bases, the J end lost 4 bases, and 10 bases lay between the germline ends. Germline assignment: CDR1 SEHNR and CDR2 FQNEAQ (reference sequence). CDR3 length: 13 amino acids. Here the CDR3 DNA reads TGTGCCAGCAGCAAAAACCTAGCAGATACGCAGTATTTT. Translation gives CASSKNLADTQYF.

This clonotype was found many times. The chain carries TRBV7-9 and TRBJ2-7; 7 bases line up with TRBD2. This CDR3 contains 14 residues. J lost 6 bases, V lost 5 bases, and 10 bases had no gene match. Germline V CDR1 and CDR2: SEHNR, FQNEAQ (reference sequence). As DNA, the CDR3 is TGTGCCAGCAGCCCCAGGGCGGGGGATGCCGAGCAGTACTTC. This codes for CASSPRAGDAEQYF. The entire variable domain, with the rest obtained from reference TRBV7-9 and TRBJ2-7, is as follows: DTGVSQNPRHKITKRGQNVTFRCDPISEHNRLYWYRQTLGQGPEFLTYFQNEAQLEKSRLLSDRFSAERPKGSFSTLEIQRTEQGDSAMYLCASSPRAGDAEQYFGPGTRLTVT.

This clonotype showed up many times. The chain employs TRBV28 and TRBJ2-5, with D perhaps TRBD1 (5 bases). Germline V gives CDR1 MDHEN, CDR2 SYDVKM. The CDR3 is 14 amino acids. Trimming left V 6 bases short and J 2 bases short, with 13 bases between. The CDR3 loop is CASSITDRQETQYF. The CDR3 DNA sequence: TGTGCCAGCAGCATAACCGACAGACAAGAGACCCAGTACTTC.

This clonotype occurred many times. This chain links TRBV28 with TRBJ2-5, with 8 bases identical to TRBD1. Germline trimming cut 3 bases from V and 4 bases from J; bases unmatched to any gene: 7. The CDR3 runs to 15 residues. Germline V gives CDR1 MDHEN, CDR2 SYDVKM. Here the CDR3 DNA reads TGTGCCAGCAGTTTCCCGGACAGGGACATAGAGACCCAGTACTTC. It encodes CASSFPDRDIETQYF. Drawing the rest from reference TRBV28 and TRBJ2-5, the complete variable domain is DVKVTQSSRYLVKRTGEKVFLECVQDMDHENMFWYRQDPGLGLRLIYFSYDVKMKEKGDIPEGYSVSREKKERFSLILESASTNQTSMYLCASSFPDRDIETQYFGPGTRLLVL.

This clonotype was seen repeatedly, ten times or more. The CDR3 protein is CASSSRTAYNSPLHF. The CDR3 DNA follows: TGTGCCAGTAGTTCTAGGACGGCGTATAATTCACCCCTCCACTTT. V usage is TRBV19 and J usage is TRBJ1-6; D not certain. Germline CDR1 and CDR2: LNHDA and SQIVND (reference sequence). V shed 5 bases and J shed 4 bases, with 12 bases lying between them. The CDR3 sequence is 15 residues long.

This clonotype has more than one count but fewer than ten. V is TRBV19 and J is TRBJ1-1; D ambiguous. The CDR3 loop spans 13 amino acids. The germline gives CDR1 LNHDA, CDR2 SQIVND (reference sequence). The V and J ends lost 5 bases and 1 base respectively, with 8 bases between them. CDR3 in DNA: TGTGCCAGTAGTTTCCGGTGGAACACTGAAGCTTTCTTT. This codes for CASSFRWNTEAFF.

Ten or more counts support this clonotype. This chain joins TRBV6-1 and TRBJ1-1; 8 nucleotides line up with TRBD1. J gave up 1 base and V 5 bases, and 12 bases lay outside the gene matches. CDR1 is MNHNS and CDR2 is SASEGT in the germline V gene. CDR3 size: 17 residues. The CDR3 coding sequence is TGTGCCAGCAGTTCCGGACAGGGATGGATGAGGAACACTGAAGCTTTCTTT. It specifies CASSSGQGWMRNTEAFF.

This clonotype was recorded at least ten times. The chain links TRBV6-1 to TRBJ2-2; D is ambiguous. From germline, CDR1 is MNHNS and CDR2 SASEGT. The CDR3 spans 14 residues. V lost 7 bases to trimming and J lost 2 bases, with 11 bases between them. The CDR3 protein is CASNGLLNTGELFF. CDR3 nucleotide sequence: TGTGCCAGCAACGGGTTGCTTAACACCGGGGAGCTGTTTTTT.

This clonotype was seen a handful of times. This chain joins TRBV6-1 and TRBJ1-2; TRBD1 might be the D (5 bases). The CDR3 spans 14 residues. Trimming shortened V by 5 bases and J by 3 bases, and 13 bases separated the two germline ends. Germline-derived CDR1 and CDR2 are MNHNS and SASEGT. The CDR3 coding sequence is TGTGCCAGCAGTAGAGGGACGTTTGACTATGGCTACACCTTC. Its translation: CASSRGTFDYGYTF.

Many counts were recorded for this clonotype. The V gene is TRBV7-9, the J gene TRBJ2-7; D gene ambiguous. CDR1 is SEHNR, CDR2 FQNEAQ, per germline (reference sequence). The CDR3 has 13 residues. Trimming stripped 5 bases from V and 2 bases from J, with 10 bases between. The CDR3: CASSPANAYEQYF. CDR3 DNA sequence: TGTGCCAGCAGCCCCGCGAACGCCTACGAGCAGTACTTC.

This rearrangement joins TRBV9 to TRBJ2-4; 9 bases line up with TRBD1. The germline V gene has CDR1 SGDLS and CDR2 YYNGEE. V lost 4 bases, J lost 1 base, and 6 bases stayed unmatched. The CDR3 sequence is 16 residues long. The CDR3 DNA reads as TGTGCCAGCAGCTCCGGGACAGGGAGTGCCAAAAACATTCAGTACTTC. This codes for CASSSGTGSAKNIQYF.

In this sample, this clonotype turned up many times. The V gene is TRBV2, the J gene TRBJ2-7; D is possibly TRBD1 (6 bases). Germline values: CDR1 SNHLY, CDR2 FYNNEI. V lost 5 bases to trimming and J lost 7 bases, with 18 bases between them. The CDR3 extends over 14 amino acids. CDR3 DNA: TGTGCCAGCAGTAACTACCGGGACAACGGGGAGCAGTACTTC. Amino acids: CASSNYRDNGEQYF.

The V call is TRBV30, the J call TRBJ2-7; 9 nucleotides match TRBD1. The CDR3 spans 15 residues. Germline lookup yields CDR1 GTSNPN and CDR2 SVGIG (reference sequence). The trim removed 0 bases at V and 1 base at J, leaving 4 bases unmatched. DNA of the CDR3: TGTGCCTGGAGTGTCGGGACAGGGACTTCCTACGAGCAGTACTTC. This codes for CAWSVGTGTSYEQYF. The whole variable domain, remainder taken from reference TRBV30 and TRBJ2-7, is SQTIHQWPATLVQPVGSPLSLECTVEGTSNPNLYWYRQAAGRGLQLLFYSVGIGQISSEVPQNLSASRPQDRQFILSSKKLLLSDSGFYLCAWSVGTGTSYEQYFGPGTRLTVT.

This clonotype was detected many times. The chain employs TRBV18 and TRBJ1-2, with TRBD1 as a possible D gene (5 bases). The length of the CDR3 is 14 residues. Per germline, CDR1 KGHSH and CDR2 LQKENI. V lost 3 bases and J lost 7, with 15 bases in between. In DNA, the CDR3 is TGTGCCAGCTCACCGCTTGTCGGGGCGGCTGGCTACACCTTC. This gives the protein CASSPLVGAAGYTF.

The chain has TRBV3-1 and TRBJ2-5; D may be TRBD2 (5 bases). Trimming left V 3 bases short and J 7 bases short, with 6 bases between. The CDR3 has 11 amino acids. In germline, CDR1 is LGHDT, CDR2 YNNKEL (reference sequence). CDR3 nucleotide sequence: TGTGCCAGCAGCCATCTAGCGACCCAGTACTTC. Encoded protein: CASSHLATQYF.

This clonotype was seen many times. The gene calls are TRBV12-3 or TRBV12-4 and TRBJ1-1; D remains unclear. Trimming removed 2 bases at V and 0 bases at J, with 10 bases between. The CDR3 runs 15 residues. The CDR3 here is CASSLYGSMNTEAFF. The CDR3 DNA reads TGTGCCAGCAGTTTATATGGCAGTATGAACACTGAAGCTTTCTTT.

This clonotype was seen ten or more times. The V gene is TRBV4-2, the J gene TRBJ1-2, with 7 bases fitting TRBD1. CDR1 is LGHNA and CDR2 is YNFKEQ in the germline V gene. This CDR3 has 13 amino acids. V was pared by 7 bases and J by 2 bases, with 4 bases of the junction left unmatched. CDR3 residues: CASTKGQNYGYTF. In DNA form, the CDR3 reads TGTGCCAGCACCAAGGGACAGAACTATGGCTACACCTTC.

Many counts were recorded for this clonotype. V usage is TRBV29-1 and J usage is TRBJ1-2; D call uncertain. CDR1 SQVTM and CDR2 ANQGSEA come from the germline V gene. With 8 bases removed from V and 1 base from J, the gap between germline ends came to 8 bases. CDR3 length equals 11 residues. The CDR3 DNA follows: TGCAGCCCCCGGGATAACTATGGCTACACCTTC. Its translation is CSPRDNYGYTF.